A single TCR beta chain is shown here with its context. The specificity of this receptor is unknown. No qualities accompany the bases; no much larger clone lies one base away. Spanning cysteine to phenylalanine, the CDR3 consists of 14 amino acids. CDR3 DNA only is kept here, 42 bases in frame from base 1. V is cut back by 7 bases and J by 0 bases, with 6 bases in the junction unmatched. Genomic DNA was extracted from sorted cells for sequencing of the TCRbeta CDR3 region. TCRbeta CDR3 regions were sequenced using the immunoSEQ Assay. TCRdb took this table from immuneACCESS and kept in-frame rearrangements with V and J called. Such tables lack part of the clones; where checked against another copy, unresolved V genes explain under half of the gap, and the rest is unexplained. This sample holds about 83,000 clones; approximately 90% were observed only once. Over 0.65% of the sample is in the top ten clones.

The trial excluded patients who had a history of autoimmune disease or were on systemic immunosuppression. Peripheral blood for TCR sequencing was collected from all dose cohorts at baseline, on cycle 4 day 1, and on cycle 7 day 1. Samples were obtained from an open-label, multicenter, first-in-human phase I dose-escalation trial of ivuxolimab. Adults with locally advanced or metastatic melanoma, renal cell carcinoma, hepatocellular carcinoma or head and neck squamous cell carcinoma were enrolled in the trial. Before TCR sequencing, CD4+ T cells and CD8+ T cells were sorted from peripheral blood as separate populations. This specimen belongs to a study of OX40 agonist ivuxolimab in advanced cancers. The study in broad terms: The costimulatory receptor OX40 (CD134) was targeted by ivuxolimab, a fully human IgG2 agonistic monoclonal antibody. The point of sequencing TCRbeta in the periphery was to test whether ivuxolimab changed TCR sequence diversity and drove clonal T-cell expansion. Of the roughly 53 patients in dose escalation, around 20 had hepatocellular carcinoma, about 15 had melanoma, 9 had renal cell carcinoma and 9 had head and neck cancer. Intravenous ivuxolimab was administered to patients every 2 weeks at six dose levels: 0.01, 0.1, 0.3, 1.5, 3 and 10 mg/kg. A male proportion of 75% to 85% and a mean age of approximately 61 years, ranging from roughly 23 to 79, were recorded for the dose-escalation cohort. Prior anti-PD-1, anti-PD-L1 or anti-CTLA-4 therapy was permitted, and checkpoint inhibitors had been received by roughly 42% of dose-escalation patients. The paper reports the monotherapy dose-escalation portion (N ≈ 50 patients) of the phase I ivuxolimab trial. Three dose-escalation patients achieved partial responses, one with hepatocellular carcinoma and two with cutaneous melanoma. Broader findings and caveats from the paper: On average, CD8+ T cells showed more expanded clones than CD4+ T cells after ivuxolimab. In partial responders in the 0.1-3.0 mg/kg groups, normalized peripheral clonal expansion was found to be among the lowest, especially among CD8+ T cells. The antigen specificity of the clonally expanded peripheral T cells was not determined. Low levels of normalized T-cell clonal expansion were also shown by some nonresponding patients. At doses of 0.1 to 3.0 mg/kg, clonal expansion of both CD4+ and CD8+ blood T cells was observed from baseline to week 6.

The rearranged chain carries TRBV23-1 and TRBJ2-7; 7 of the junction bases match TRBD1. TRBV23-1 qualifies as an ORF whose function is uncertain. The TCR originated in an adult with an advanced solid tumor such as melanoma, head and neck, liver or kidney cancer. The material was CD4+ or CD8+ T cells sorted from blood, obtained in a trial of the OX40 agonist ivuxolimab. The DNA sequence reads TGCGCCAGCACCCACAGGGGAACCTCCTACGAGCAGTACTTC. This sequence encodes CASTHRGTSYEQYF.